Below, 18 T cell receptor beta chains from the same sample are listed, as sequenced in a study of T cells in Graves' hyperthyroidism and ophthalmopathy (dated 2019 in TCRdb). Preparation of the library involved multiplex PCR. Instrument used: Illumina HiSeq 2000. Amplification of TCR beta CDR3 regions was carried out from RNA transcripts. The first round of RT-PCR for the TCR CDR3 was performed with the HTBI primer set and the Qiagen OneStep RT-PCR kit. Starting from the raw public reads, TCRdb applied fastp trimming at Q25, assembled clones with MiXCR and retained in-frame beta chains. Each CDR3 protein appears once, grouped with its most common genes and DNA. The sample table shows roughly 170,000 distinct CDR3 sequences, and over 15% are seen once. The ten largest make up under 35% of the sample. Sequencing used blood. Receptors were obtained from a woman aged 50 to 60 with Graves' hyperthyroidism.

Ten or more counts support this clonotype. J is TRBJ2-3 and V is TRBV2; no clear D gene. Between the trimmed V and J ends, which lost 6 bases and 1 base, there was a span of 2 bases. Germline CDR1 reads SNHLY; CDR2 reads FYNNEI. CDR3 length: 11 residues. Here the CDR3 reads CASRGTDTQYF. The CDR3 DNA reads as TGTGCCAGCAGGGGCACAGATACGCAGTATTTT.

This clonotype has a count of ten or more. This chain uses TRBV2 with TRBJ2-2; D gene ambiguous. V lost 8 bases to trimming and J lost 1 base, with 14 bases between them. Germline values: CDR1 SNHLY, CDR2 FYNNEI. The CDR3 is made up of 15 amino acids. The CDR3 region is CASQGILRNTGELFF. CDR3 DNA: TGTGCCAGCCAAGGGATACTCCGGAACACCGGGGAGCTGTTTTTT.

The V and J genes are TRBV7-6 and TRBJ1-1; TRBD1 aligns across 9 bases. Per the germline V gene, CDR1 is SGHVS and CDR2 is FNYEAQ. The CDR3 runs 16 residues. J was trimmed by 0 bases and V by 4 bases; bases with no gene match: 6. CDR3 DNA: TGTGCCAGCAGCTCCGGGACAGGGCTCATGAACACTGAAGCTTTCTTT. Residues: CASSSGTGLMNTEAFF.

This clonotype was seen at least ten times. The CDR3 DNA sequence: TGTGCCACCAGTGTTGGGGATAGGTCGTCTGGGGCCAACGTCCTGACTTTC. Its translation is CATSVGDRSSGANVLTF. The rearrangement uses TRBV24-1 and TRBJ2-6; no firm D call. This CDR3 is built from 17 residues. V gave up 5 bases and J gave up 1 base, with 14 bases separating them. Germline assignment: CDR1 KGHDR and CDR2 SFDVKD.

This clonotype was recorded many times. The CDR3 DNA follows: TGCGCCAGCAGCTTGGAAGTGAGCCAACACACTGAAGCTTTCTTT. Translating gives CASSLEVSQHTEAFF. V usage is TRBV5-1 and J usage is TRBJ1-1; D gene uncertain. CDR3 length: 15 residues. Trimming removed 0 bases at V and 3 bases at J, with 12 bases between. In germline, CDR1 is SGHRS, CDR2 YFSETQ.

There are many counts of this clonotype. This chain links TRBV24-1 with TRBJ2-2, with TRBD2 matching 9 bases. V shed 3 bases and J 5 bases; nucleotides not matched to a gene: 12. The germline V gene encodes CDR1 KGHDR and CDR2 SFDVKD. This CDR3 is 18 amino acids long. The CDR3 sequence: CATSDPDGRGGRTGELFF. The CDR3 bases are TGTGCCACCAGTGATCCAGACGGGCGGGGGGGCCGAACCGGGGAGCTGTTTTTT.

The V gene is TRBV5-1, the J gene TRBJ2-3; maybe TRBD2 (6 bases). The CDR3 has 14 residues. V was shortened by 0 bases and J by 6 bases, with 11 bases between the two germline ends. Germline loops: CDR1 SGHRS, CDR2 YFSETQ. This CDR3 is CASSLVGSRDTQYF. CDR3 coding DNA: TGCGCCAGCAGCTTGGTCGGGAGTAGGGATACGCAGTATTTT.

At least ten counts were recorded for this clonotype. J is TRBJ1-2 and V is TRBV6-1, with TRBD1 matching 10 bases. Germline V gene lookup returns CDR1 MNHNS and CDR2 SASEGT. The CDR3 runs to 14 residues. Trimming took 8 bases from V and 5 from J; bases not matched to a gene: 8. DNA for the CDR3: TGTGCCAGCCGTTGGGACAGGGGTTGGTATGGCTACACCTTC. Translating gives CASRWDRGWYGYTF.

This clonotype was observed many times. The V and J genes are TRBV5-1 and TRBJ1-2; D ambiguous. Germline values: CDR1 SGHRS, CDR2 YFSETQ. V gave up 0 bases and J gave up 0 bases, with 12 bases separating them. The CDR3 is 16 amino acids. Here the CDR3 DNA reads TGCGCCAGCAGCTTGGGGAGCTTCGACACTAACTATGGCTACACCTTC. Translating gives CASSLGSFDTNYGYTF.

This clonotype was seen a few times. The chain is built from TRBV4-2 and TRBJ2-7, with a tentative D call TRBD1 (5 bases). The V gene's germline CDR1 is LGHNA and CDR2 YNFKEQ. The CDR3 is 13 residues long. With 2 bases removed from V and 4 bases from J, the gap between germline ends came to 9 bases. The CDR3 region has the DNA TGTGCCAGCAGCCAAATAGACAGTTACGAGCAGTACTTC. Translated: CASSQIDSYEQYF.

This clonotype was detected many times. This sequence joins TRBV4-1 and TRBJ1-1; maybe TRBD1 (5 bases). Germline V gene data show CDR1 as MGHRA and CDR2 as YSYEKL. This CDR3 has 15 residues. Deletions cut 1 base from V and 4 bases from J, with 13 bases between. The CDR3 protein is CASSQGRGVSTEAFF. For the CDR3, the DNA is TGCGCCAGCAGCCAAGGAAGGGGCGTGAGCACTGAAGCTTTCTTT.

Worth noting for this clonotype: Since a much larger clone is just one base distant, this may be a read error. CDR3 DNA sequence: TGTGCCAGCAGTCAGCGGCCTAACTATGGCTACATCTTC. Translating gives CASSQRPNYGYIF. The chain links TRBV7-9 to TRBJ1-2; D is unresolved. CDR1 is SEHNR and CDR2 is FQNEAQ in the germline V gene (reference sequence). The CDR3 has 13 residues.

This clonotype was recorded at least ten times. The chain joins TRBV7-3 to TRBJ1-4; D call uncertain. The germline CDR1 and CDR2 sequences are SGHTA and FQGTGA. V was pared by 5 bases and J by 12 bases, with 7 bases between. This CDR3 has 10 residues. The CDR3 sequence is CASSPGELFF. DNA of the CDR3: TGTGCCAGCAGCCCGGGAGAACTGTTTTTT.

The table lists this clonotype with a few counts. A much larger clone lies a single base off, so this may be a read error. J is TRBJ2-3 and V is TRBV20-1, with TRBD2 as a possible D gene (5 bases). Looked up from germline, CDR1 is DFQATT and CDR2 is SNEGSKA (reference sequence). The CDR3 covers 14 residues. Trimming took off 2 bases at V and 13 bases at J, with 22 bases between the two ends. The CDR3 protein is CSARYHPRAALEYF. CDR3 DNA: TGCAGTGCTAGATACCACCCGAGGGCCGCCCTGGAGTATTTT.

The CDR3 nucleotides read TGTGCCAGCAGTTCGGCAGGGCTTTCCAAAGAGACCCAGTACTTC. It yields the protein CASSSAGLSKETQYF. The gene calls are TRBV28 and TRBJ2-5; D perhaps matches TRBD1 (5 bases). The CDR3 totals 15 residues. V was cut by 4 bases and J by 3 bases, with 15 bases left in between. Germline assignment: CDR1 MDHEN and CDR2 SYDVKM.

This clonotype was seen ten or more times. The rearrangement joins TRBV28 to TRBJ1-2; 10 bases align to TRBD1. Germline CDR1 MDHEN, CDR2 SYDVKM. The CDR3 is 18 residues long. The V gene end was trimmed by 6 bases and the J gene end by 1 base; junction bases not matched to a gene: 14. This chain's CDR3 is CASRLTGGKRIHNYGYTF. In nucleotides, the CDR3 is TGTGCCAGCAGGCTGACAGGGGGCAAGAGGATACATAACTATGGCTACACCTTC.

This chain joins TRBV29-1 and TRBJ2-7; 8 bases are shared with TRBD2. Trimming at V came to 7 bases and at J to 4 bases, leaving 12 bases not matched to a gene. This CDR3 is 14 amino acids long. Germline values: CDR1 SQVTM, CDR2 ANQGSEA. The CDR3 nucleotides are TGCAGCGCCCGAAGGTCCGGGGGGGGTTACGAGCAGTACTTC. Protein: CSARRSGGGYEQYF.

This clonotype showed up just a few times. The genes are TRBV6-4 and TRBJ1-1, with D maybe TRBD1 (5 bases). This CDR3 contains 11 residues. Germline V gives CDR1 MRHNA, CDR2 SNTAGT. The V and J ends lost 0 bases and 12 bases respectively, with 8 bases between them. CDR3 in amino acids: CASSDSRDPFF. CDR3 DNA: TGTGCCAGCAGTGACTCACGGGACCCTTTCTTT.